The 10 T cell receptor beta chains below were found in one sample sequenced in a study of blood T cell repertoires in COVID-19. The protocol was immunoSEQ multiplex PCR, while the TCRdb copy is restricted to in-frame clones and leaves out a portion. The sample shows approximately 150,000 clones, over 70% of them seen only once. The sample consisted of peripheral blood. The receptor set was obtained from a man of 80 years or more with acute or convalescent COVID-19.

The genes are TRBV11-2 and TRBJ1-2; D might be TRBD1 (5 bases). The CDR3 is 14 amino acids. Germline CDR1 is SGHAT and CDR2 is FQNNGV. The ends were cut back, 6 bases at V and 4 bases at J, with 15 bases in the middle. This CDR3 is CASSRGSLFYGYTF. The CDR3 region has the DNA TGTGCCAGCAGTCGGGGGAGCCTCTTCTATGGCTACACCTTC.

This rearrangement joins TRBV7-9 to TRBJ2-7, with D perhaps matching TRBD1 (5 bases). Trimming removed 3 bases from V and 3 bases from J, with 9 bases in between. Germline CDR1 is SEHNR and CDR2 is FQNEAQ (reference sequence). This CDR3 comprises 13 residues. Written as DNA, the CDR3 is TGTGCCAGCAGCTTTGGGGCGCACTACGAGCAGTACTTC. Translation: CASSFGAHYEQYF.

The chain carries TRBV5-5 and TRBJ2-7; no clear D. Per germline, CDR1 SGHKS and CDR2 YYEKEE (reference sequence). The CDR3 covers 14 residues. V was shortened by 4 bases and J by 5 bases, with 16 bases between the two germline ends. The CDR3 spells CASSPHRLEDEQYF. As DNA, the CDR3 is TGTGCCAGCAGCCCCCATCGCCTAGAGGACGAGCAGTACTTC.

This clone was seen once. The J gene is TRBJ2-2, the V gene TRBV5-1; 9 nucleotides agree with TRBD1. The germline V gene encodes CDR1 SGHRS and CDR2 YFSETQ. Unmatched junction bases numbered 6, after V lost 3 bases and J lost 6 bases. The CDR3 length is 15 residues. In nucleotides, the CDR3 is TGCGCCAGCAGCTCAAGGACAGGGGTTGCCGGGGAGCTGTTTTTT. It is translated as CASSSRTGVAGELFF.

This clone was counted a few times. The J gene is TRBJ2-1, the V gene TRBV2; 10 bases agree with TRBD2. This CDR3 spans 16 amino acids. V dropped 4 bases and J dropped 7; count of bases not matched to a gene: 10. CDR1 SNHLY and CDR2 FYNNEI come from the germline V gene. The CDR3 is CASSALSGRALNEQFF. CDR3 bases: TGTGCCAGCAGTGCATTGAGCGGGAGGGCCCTGAATGAGCAGTTCTTC.

The chain has TRBV7-3 and TRBJ2-5, with D possibly TRBD2 on 6 matching bases. Trimming removed 4 bases from V and 2 bases from J, with 11 bases in between. CDR3 length: 14 residues. Looked up from germline, CDR1 is SGHTA and CDR2 is FQGTGA. In DNA form, the CDR3 reads TGTGCCAGCAGCTCCGGCGGGACTCAAGAGACCCAGTACTTC. This sequence encodes CASSSGGTQETQYF.

V is TRBV7-2 and J is TRBJ2-7; 8 nucleotides match TRBD2. The germline gives CDR1 SGHTA, CDR2 FQGNSA. This CDR3 contains 16 residues. V lost 5 bases and J lost 4; bases outside the gene matches: 13. The CDR3 loop is CASSQGASGRGYEQYF. CDR3 nucleotide sequence: TGTGCCAGCAGCCAAGGGGCAAGCGGGAGAGGGTACGAGCAGTACTTC.

This clone appeared a few times. The chain employs TRBV5-6 and TRBJ1-3, with D tentatively TRBD1 (6 bases). In germline, CDR1 is SGHDT, CDR2 YYEEEE. Trimming took off 4 bases at V and 0 bases at J, with 11 bases between the two ends. The length of the CDR3 is 15 residues. The CDR3: CASSRGGYSGNTIYF. The CDR3 DNA reads TGTGCCAGCAGCCGAGGGGGATACTCTGGAAACACCATATATTTT.

This clone appeared once. The chain is built from TRBV4-1 and TRBJ1-3, with no clear D. V gave up 3 bases and J gave up 4 bases, with 10 bases separating them. This CDR3 contains 14 residues. The V gene's germline CDR1 is MGHRA and CDR2 YSYEKL. The CDR3 DNA sequence: TGCGCCAGCAGCCACCCGAGTGAGGGAAACACCATATATTTT. Protein sequence: CASSHPSEGNTIYF.

The J gene is TRBJ2-5, the V gene TRBV7-2, with D perhaps matching TRBD2 (5 bases). Germline V CDR1 and CDR2: SGHTA, FQGNSA. V dropped 1 base and J dropped 5 bases, with 14 bases sitting between them. This CDR3 region has 15 residues. The CDR3 coding sequence is TGTGCCAGCAGCTTAGGCGGACTGAGGTCGGAGACCCAGTACTTC. Translated: CASSLGGLRSETQYF. The full variable domain, in which reference TRBV7-2 and TRBJ2-5 provide the parts outside the CDR3, is GAGVSQSPSNKVTEKGKDVELRCDPISGHTALYWYRQSLGQGLEFLIYFQGNSAPDKSGLPSDRFSAERTGGSVSTLTIQRTQQEDSAVYLCASSLGGLRSETQYFGPGTRLLVL.